This T cell receptor (beta chain) was captured by sequencing in a study of blood T cell repertoires in COVID-19. Background on the study: COVID-19 samples, acute and convalescent, were from the United States, Italy and Spain. In each case, the material was cDNA or gDNA derived from T cells, B-cell-depleted T cells, or PBMCs.

Enrolled during active infection, Seattle patients were then followed longitudinally. This table comes from immunoSEQ multiplex PCR, and its TCRdb copy is limited to in-frame clones, with some not included. The repertoire holds about 300,000 clones, with roughly nine tenths as singletons. The CDR3 extends over 16 amino acids. Germline V gene sequence: CDR1 SEHNR, CDR2 FQNEAQ (reference sequence). V lost 1 base, J lost 1 base, and 4 bases stayed unmatched. Sequenced material: peripheral blood. The rearrangement links TRBV7-9 to TRBJ1-5; 7 bases are a match to TRBD1. This TCR derives from a woman aged 25 to 45 with COVID-19, enrolled during active disease. The chain's CDR3 is CASSLGDRVSNQPQHF. DNA of the CDR3: TGTGCCAGCAGCTTAGGCGACAGGGTAAGCAATCAGCCCCAGCATTTT.